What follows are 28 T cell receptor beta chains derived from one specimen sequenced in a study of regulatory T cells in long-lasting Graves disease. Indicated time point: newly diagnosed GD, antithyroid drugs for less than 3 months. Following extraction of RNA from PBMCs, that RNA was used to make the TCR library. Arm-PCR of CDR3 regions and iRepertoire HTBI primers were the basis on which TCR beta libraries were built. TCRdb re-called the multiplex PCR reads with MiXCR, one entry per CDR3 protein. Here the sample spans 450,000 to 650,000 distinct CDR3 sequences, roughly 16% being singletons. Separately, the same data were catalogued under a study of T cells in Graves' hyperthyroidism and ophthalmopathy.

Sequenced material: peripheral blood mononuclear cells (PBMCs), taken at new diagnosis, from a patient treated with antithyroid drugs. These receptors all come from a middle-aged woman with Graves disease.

This CDR3 reads CASSQDLGIGAYTQYF. CDR3 bases: TGTGCCAGCAGCCAAGATTTAGGTATTGGGGCCTATACGCAGTATTTT. This chain connects TRBV7-2 to TRBJ2-3, with a tentative D call TRBD1 (5 bases). CDR3 length: 16 residues. Germline V gene data show CDR1 as SGHTA and CDR2 as FQGNSA. Trimming took off 5 bases at V and 7 bases at J, with 22 bases between the two ends.

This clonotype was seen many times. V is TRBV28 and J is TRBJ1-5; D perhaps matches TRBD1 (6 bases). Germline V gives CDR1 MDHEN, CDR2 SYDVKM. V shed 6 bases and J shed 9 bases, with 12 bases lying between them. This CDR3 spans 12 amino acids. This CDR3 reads CASRTGLMPQHF. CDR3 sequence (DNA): TGTGCCAGCAGGACAGGTTTAATGCCCCAGCATTTT.

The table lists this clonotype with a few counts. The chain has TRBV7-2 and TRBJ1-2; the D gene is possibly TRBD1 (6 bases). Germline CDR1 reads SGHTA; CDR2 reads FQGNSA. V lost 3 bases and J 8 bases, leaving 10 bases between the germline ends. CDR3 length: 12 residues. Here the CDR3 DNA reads TGTGCCAGCAGCTTCCAGGGGCTGGGCTACACCTTC. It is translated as CASSFQGLGYTF.

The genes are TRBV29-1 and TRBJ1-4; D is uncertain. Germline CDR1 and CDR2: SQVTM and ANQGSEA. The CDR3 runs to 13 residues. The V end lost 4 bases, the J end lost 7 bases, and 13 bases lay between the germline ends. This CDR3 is CSVAEGRFEKLFF. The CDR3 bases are TGCAGCGTTGCAGAGGGTAGGTTTGAAAAACTGTTTTTT.

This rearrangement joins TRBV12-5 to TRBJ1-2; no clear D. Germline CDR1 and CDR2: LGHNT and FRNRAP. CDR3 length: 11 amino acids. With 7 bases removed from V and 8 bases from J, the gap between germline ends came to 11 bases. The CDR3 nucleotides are TGTGCTAGTGCAATGTTGGGGGGCTACACCTTC. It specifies CASAMLGGYTF. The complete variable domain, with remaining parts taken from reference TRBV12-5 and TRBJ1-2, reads DARVTQTPRHKVTEMGQEVTMRCQPILGHNTVFWYRQTMMQGLELLAYFRNRAPLDDSGMPKDRFSAEMPDATLATLKIQPSEPRDSAVYFCASAMLGGYTFGSGTRLTVV.

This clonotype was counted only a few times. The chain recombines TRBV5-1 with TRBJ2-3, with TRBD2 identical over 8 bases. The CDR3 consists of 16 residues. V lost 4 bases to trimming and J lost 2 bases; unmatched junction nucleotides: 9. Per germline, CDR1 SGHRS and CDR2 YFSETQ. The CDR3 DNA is TGCGCCAGCAGCCTATCTTTAGCGGGGAACACAGATACGCAGTATTTT. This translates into CASSLSLAGNTDTQYF.

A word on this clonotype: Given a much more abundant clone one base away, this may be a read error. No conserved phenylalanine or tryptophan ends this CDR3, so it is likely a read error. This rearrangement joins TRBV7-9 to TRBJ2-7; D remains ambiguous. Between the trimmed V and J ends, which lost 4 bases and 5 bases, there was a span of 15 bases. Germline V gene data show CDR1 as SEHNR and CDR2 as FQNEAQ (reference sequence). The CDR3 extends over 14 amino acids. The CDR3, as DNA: TGTGCCAGCAGCTGGACGGAAACCACCCACGAGCAGTACTCC. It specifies CASSWTETTHEQYS.

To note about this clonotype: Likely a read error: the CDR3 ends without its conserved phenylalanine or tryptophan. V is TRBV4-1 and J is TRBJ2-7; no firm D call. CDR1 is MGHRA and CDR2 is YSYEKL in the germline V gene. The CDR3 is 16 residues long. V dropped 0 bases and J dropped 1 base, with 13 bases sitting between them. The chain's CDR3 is CASSQDKAALSYEQYL. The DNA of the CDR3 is TGCGCCAGCAGCCAAGATAAGGCAGCCCTTTCCTACGAGCAGTACTTG.

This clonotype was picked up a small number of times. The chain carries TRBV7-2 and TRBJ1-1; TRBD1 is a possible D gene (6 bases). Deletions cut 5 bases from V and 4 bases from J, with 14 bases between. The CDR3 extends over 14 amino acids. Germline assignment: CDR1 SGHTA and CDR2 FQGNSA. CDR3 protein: CASSVTGIGTEAFF. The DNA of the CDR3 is TGTGCCAGCAGCGTCACAGGGATAGGCACTGAAGCTTTCTTT.

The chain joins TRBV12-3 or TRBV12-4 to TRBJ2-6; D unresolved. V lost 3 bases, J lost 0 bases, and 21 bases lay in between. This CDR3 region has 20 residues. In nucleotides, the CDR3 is TGTGCCAGCAGTTTTGACCAGCCACCTTCTTACCTCTCTGGGGCCAACGTCCTGACTTTC. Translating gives CASSFDQPPSYLSGANVLTF.

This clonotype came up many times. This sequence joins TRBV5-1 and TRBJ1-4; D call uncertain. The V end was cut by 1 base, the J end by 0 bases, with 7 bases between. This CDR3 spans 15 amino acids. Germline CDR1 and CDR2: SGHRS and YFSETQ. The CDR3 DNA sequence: TGCGCCAGCAGCTTGCACGCAGCAACTAATGAAAAACTGTTTTTT. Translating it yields CASSLHAATNEKLFF.

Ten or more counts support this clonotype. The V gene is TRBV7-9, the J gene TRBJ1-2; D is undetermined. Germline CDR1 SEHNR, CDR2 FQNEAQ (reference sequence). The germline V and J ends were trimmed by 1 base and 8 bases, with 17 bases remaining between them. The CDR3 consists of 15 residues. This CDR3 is CASSLVATKVSGYTF. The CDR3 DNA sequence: TGTGCCAGCAGCTTAGTGGCCACAAAGGTCAGCGGCTACACCTTC.

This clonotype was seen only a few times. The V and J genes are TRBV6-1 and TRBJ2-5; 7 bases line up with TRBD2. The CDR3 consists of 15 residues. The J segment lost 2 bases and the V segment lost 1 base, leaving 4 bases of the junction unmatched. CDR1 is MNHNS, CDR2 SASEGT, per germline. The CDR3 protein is CASSEGPGGQETQYF. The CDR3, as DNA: TGTGCCAGCAGTGAAGGTCCGGGGGGACAAGAGACCCAGTACTTC.

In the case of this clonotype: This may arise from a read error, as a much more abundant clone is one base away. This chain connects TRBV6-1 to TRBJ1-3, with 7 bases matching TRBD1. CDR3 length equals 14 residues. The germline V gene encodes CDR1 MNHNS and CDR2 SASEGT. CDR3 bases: TGTGCCAGCACCTCGACAGGGACTGGAAACACCCTATATTTT. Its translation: CASTSTGTGNTLYF.

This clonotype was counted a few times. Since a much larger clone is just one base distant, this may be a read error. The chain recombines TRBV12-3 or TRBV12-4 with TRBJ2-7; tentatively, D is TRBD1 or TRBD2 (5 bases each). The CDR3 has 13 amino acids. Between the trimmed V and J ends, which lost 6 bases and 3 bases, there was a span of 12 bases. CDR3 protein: CASSPGRIYEQYF. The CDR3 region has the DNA TGTGCCAGCAGCCCGGGACGGATCTACGAGCAGTACTTC.

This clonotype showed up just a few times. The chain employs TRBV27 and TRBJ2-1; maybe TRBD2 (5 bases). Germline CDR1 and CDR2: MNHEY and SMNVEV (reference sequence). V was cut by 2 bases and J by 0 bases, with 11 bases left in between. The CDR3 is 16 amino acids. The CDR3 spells CASSLEIGSSYNEQFF. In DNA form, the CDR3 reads TGTGCCAGCAGTTTAGAAATAGGGAGCTCCTACAATGAGCAGTTCTTC.

As DNA, the CDR3 is TGTGCCACAGAAAGGGATGAAAATTACCAGCGGAGAAACACCATATATTTT. It yields the protein CATERDENYQRRNTIYF. The chain couples TRBV7-9 to TRBJ1-3, with D unresolved. Germline V gene sequence: CDR1 SEHNR, CDR2 FQNEAQ (reference sequence). Trimming took off 10 bases at V and 5 bases at J, with 27 bases between the two ends. The CDR3 length is 17 residues.

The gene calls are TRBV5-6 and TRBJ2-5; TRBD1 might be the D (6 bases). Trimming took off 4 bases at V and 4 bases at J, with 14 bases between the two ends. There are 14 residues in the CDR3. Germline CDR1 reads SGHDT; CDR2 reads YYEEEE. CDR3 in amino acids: CASSTGQPGETQYF. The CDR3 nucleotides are TGTGCCAGCAGCACTGGACAGCCTGGAGAGACCCAGTACTTC. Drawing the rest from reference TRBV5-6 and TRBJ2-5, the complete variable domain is DAGVTQSPTHLIKTRGQQVTLRCSPKSGHDTVSWYQQALGQGPQFIFQYYEEEERQRGNFPDRFSGHQFPNYSSELNVNALLLGDSALYLCASSTGQPGETQYFGPGTRLLVL.

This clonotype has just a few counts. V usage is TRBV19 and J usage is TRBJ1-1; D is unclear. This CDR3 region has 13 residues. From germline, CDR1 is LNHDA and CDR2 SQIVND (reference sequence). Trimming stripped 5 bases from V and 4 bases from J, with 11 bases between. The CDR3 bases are TGTGCCAGTAGTCTGCTCGGGCTCACTGAAGCTTTCTTT. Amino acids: CASSLLGLTEAFF.

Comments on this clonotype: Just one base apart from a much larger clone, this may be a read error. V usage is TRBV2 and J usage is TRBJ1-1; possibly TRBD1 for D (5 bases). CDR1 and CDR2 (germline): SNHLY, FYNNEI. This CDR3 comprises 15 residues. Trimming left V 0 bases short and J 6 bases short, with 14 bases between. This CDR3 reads CASSEALGAGAEAFF. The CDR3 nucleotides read TGTGCCAGCAGTGAAGCGCTAGGGGCGGGGGCTGAAGCTTTCTTT. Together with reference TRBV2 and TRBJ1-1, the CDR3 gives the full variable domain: EPEVTQTPSHQVTQMGQEVILRCVPISNHLYFYWYRQILGQKVEFLVSFYNNEISEKSEIFDDQFSVERPDGSNFTLKIRSTKLEDSAMYFCASSEALGAGAEAFFGQGTRLTVV.

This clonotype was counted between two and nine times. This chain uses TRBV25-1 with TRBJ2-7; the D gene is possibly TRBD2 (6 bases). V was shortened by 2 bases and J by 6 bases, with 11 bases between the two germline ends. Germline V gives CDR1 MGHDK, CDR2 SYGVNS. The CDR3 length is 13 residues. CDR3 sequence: CASSESLGGEQYF. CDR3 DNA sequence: TGTGCCAGCAGTGAAAGCCTCGGGGGCGAGCAGTACTTC.

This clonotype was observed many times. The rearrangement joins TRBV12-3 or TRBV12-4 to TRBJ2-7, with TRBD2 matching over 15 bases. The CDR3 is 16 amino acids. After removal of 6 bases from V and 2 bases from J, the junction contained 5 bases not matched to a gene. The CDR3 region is CASRRTSGGAAYEQYF. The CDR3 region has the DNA TGTGCCAGCAGGAGGACTAGCGGGGGGGCTGCCTACGAGCAGTACTTC.

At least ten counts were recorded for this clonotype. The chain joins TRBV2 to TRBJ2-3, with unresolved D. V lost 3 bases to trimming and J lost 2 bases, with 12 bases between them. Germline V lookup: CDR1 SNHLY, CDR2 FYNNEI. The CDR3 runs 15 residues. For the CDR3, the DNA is TGTGCCAGCAGTGAGGGCAAGAAGGTCACAGATACGCAGTATTTT. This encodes CASSEGKKVTDTQYF. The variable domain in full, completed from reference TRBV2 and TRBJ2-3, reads EPEVTQTPSHQVTQMGQEVILRCVPISNHLYFYWYRQILGQKVEFLVSFYNNEISEKSEIFDDQFSVERPDGSNFTLKIRSTKLEDSAMYFCASSEGKKVTDTQYFGPGTRLTVL.

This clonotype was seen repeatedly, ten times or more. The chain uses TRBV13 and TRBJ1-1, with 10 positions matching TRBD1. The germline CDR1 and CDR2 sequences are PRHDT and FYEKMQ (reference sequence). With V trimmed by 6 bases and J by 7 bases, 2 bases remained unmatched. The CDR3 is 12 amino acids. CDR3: CASSWTGGEAFF. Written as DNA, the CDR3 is TGTGCCAGCAGTTGGACAGGGGGTGAAGCTTTCTTT.

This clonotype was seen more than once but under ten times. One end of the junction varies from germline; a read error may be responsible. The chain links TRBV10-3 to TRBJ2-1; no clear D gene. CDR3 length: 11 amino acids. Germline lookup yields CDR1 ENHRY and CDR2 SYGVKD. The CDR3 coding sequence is TGTGCCACCAGTGGAACCTACGAGCAGTTCTTC. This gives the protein CATSGTYEQFF.

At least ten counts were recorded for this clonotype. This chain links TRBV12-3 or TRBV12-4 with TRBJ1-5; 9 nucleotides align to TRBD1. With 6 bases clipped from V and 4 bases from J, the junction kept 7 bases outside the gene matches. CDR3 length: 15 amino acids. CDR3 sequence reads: CASSPGQGKNQPQHF. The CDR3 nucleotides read TGTGCCAGCAGCCCGGGACAGGGAAAGAATCAGCCCCAGCATTTT.

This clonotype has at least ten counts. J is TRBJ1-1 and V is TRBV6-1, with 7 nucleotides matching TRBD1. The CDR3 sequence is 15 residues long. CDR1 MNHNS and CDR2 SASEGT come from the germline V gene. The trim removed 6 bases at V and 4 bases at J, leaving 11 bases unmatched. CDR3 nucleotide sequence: TGTGCCAGCAGCCCCCTGGATTCAGGGGGCACTGAAGCTTTCTTT. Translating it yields CASSPLDSGGTEAFF.

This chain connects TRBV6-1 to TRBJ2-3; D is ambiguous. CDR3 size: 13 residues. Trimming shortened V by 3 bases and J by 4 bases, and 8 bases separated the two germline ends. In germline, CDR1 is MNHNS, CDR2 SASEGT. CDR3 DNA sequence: TGTGCCAGCAGTGATGGGTATCCAGATACGCAGTATTTT. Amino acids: CASSDGYPDTQYF.